Below are 31 T cell receptor beta chains sequenced from a single sample in a study of identical twins' blood T cells. TCRdb used MiXCR to reprocess the 5' RACE reads, holding one entry per CDR3 protein. Of a few hundred thousand distinct CDR3 sequences listed, under 30% are singletons. Source material: PBMCs. Receptors originate from a woman aged 18 to 49 in good health.

This clonotype was seen only a few times. The chain combines TRBV7-9 with TRBJ2-5; 12 positions match TRBD2. Germline loops: CDR1 SEHNR, CDR2 FQNEAQ (reference sequence). The V gene end was trimmed by 5 bases and the J gene end by 1 base; junction bases not matched to a gene: 11. CDR3 length: 18 amino acids. The DNA of the CDR3 is TGTGCCAGCAGCCCCCGTAAGACTAGCGGGAGTTTCCAAGAGACCCAGTACTTC. Residues: CASSPRKTSGSFQETQYF.

The chain joins TRBV5-1 to TRBJ2-1; D may be TRBD2 (5 bases). Trimming cost V 1 base and J 10 bases, with 12 bases left between them. The CDR3 is 13 residues long. Germline lookup yields CDR1 SGHRS and CDR2 YFSETQ. CDR3 DNA sequence: TGCGCCAGCAGCTTGAGGGAGTTCGGCGAGCAGTTCTTC. It is translated as CASSLREFGEQFF. Filled out from reference TRBV5-1 and TRBJ2-1, the complete variable domain reads KAGVTQTPRYLIKTRGQQVTLSCSPISGHRSVSWYQQTPGQGLQFLFEYFSETQRNKGNFPGRFSGRQFSNSRSEMNVSTLELGDSALYLCASSLREFGEQFFGPGTRLTVL.

In its sample, this clonotype was seen a few times. In nucleotides, the CDR3 is TGCAGTGCCATCGGAGGGTCAGGACACGAAAAACTGTTTTTT. As protein: CSAIGGSGHEKLFF. This chain connects TRBV20-1 to TRBJ1-4, with D possibly TRBD1 on 5 matching bases. Germline V gene data show CDR1 as DFQATT and CDR2 as SNEGSKA (reference sequence). The V and J ends lost 6 bases and 8 bases respectively, with 19 bases between them. The CDR3 totals 14 residues.

This clonotype occurred many times. The chain employs TRBV29-1 and TRBJ1-3; weak D call: TRBD1 (6 bases). The germline gives CDR1 SQVTM, CDR2 ANQGSEA. V was shortened by 4 bases and J by 2 bases, with 9 bases between the two germline ends. The CDR3 totals 13 residues. The CDR3, as DNA: TGCAGCGTTGGGACAGCGGCTGGAAACACCATATATTTT. It encodes CSVGTAAGNTIYF.

V is TRBV6-5 and J is TRBJ1-2; 7 bases are a match to TRBD1. Germline CDR1 reads MNHEY; CDR2 reads SVGAGI. CDR3 size: 16 residues. V shed 6 bases, J shed 1 base, and the junction held 11 bases outside the gene matches. The CDR3 here is CASRKTGKSNNYGYTF. The CDR3 DNA reads TGTGCCAGCAGAAAGACAGGGAAGTCGAATAACTATGGCTACACCTTC.

This clonotype came up a few times. The rearrangement uses TRBV28 and TRBJ1-1; D might be TRBD1 (5 bases). V was pared by 5 bases and J by 10 bases, with 20 bases between. This CDR3 is built from 14 residues. In germline, CDR1 is MDHEN, CDR2 SYDVKM. The CDR3 reads CASSTPGSTGGAFF. The DNA of the CDR3 is TGTGCCAGCAGTACCCCGGGCTCGACGGGGGGAGCTTTCTTT.

The chain uses TRBV3-1 and TRBJ1-6; D is unclear. V was trimmed by 2 bases and J by 11 bases, leaving 7 bases between them. CDR3 length: 12 residues. Germline CDR1 reads LGHDT; CDR2 reads YNNKEL (reference sequence). Here the CDR3 DNA reads TGTGCCAGCAGCCAAAGGGATCCACCCCTCCACTTT. This codes for CASSQRDPPLHF.

In its sample, this clonotype was seen many times. The V call is TRBV6-5, the J call TRBJ2-2, with TRBD2 as a possible D gene (5 bases). From germline, CDR1 is MNHEY and CDR2 SVGAGI. This CDR3 contains 13 residues. V lost 11 bases and J 5 bases, leaving 15 bases between the germline ends. The chain's CDR3 is CAVRGWGTGELFF. DNA for the CDR3: TGTGCCGTACGAGGGTGGGGAACCGGGGAGCTGTTTTTT.

This clonotype has a handful of counts. At one end the junction does not follow the germline gene, possibly because of a read error. The chain combines TRBV27 with TRBJ1-1, with D hard to call. This CDR3 is 14 amino acids long. The germline CDR1 and CDR2 sequences are MNHEY and SMNVEV (reference sequence). This chain's CDR3 is CASSLGPGNPEAFF. The DNA of the CDR3 is TGTGCCAGCAGTTTAGGGCCCGGGAACCCTGAAGCTTTCTTT.

This chain connects TRBV5-1 to TRBJ1-1; weak D call: TRBD1 (6 bases). The CDR3 runs 12 residues. Trimming removed 8 bases from V and 8 bases from J, with 16 bases in between. Germline-derived CDR1 and CDR2 are SGHRS and YFSETQ. CDR3 in amino acids: CARETSGGEAFF. CDR3 bases: TGCGCCAGAGAGACGAGCGGGGGCGAAGCTTTCTTT.

The chain is built from TRBV6-5 and TRBJ1-3, with 7 bases lining up with TRBD1. CDR3 length equals 16 residues. CDR1 MNHEY and CDR2 SVGAGI come from the germline V gene. V was pared by 6 bases and J by 0 bases, with 8 bases of the junction left unmatched. CDR3 loop: CASRQGGGSSGNTIYF. CDR3 DNA sequence: TGTGCCAGCAGGCAAGGGGGCGGTAGCTCTGGAAACACCATATATTTT.

The sample holds a few counts of this clonotype. V usage is TRBV6-2 or TRBV6-3 and J usage is TRBJ1-1; 8 bases match TRBD1. V lost 5 bases to trimming and J lost 6 bases; unmatched junction nucleotides: 8. CDR3 length equals 14 residues. Germline V gene lookup returns CDR1 MNHEY and CDR2 SVGEGT. The CDR3 sequence is CASSRTGYGAEAFF. Written as DNA, the CDR3 is TGTGCCAGCAGTCGGACAGGGTATGGGGCTGAAGCTTTCTTT.

This clonotype appeared many times. J is TRBJ2-2 and V is TRBV11-2; D perhaps matches TRBD2 (5 bases). The CDR3 runs to 14 residues. CDR1 and CDR2 from the germline V gene are SGHAT and FQNNGV. V lost 4 bases and J lost 1, with 7 bases in between. For the CDR3, the DNA is TGTGCCAGCAGCTCCGGGGTGAACACCGGGGAGCTGTTTTTT. Amino acid sequence: CASSSGVNTGELFF.

The V and J genes are TRBV6-1 and TRBJ1-2; possible D gene TRBD1, 6 bases. Germline CDR1 MNHNS, CDR2 SASEGT. The V gene lost 5 bases and the J gene lost 5 bases, with 12 bases spanning the gap. The CDR3 totals 13 residues. The chain's CDR3 is CASSQGFRYGYTF. CDR3 bases: TGTGCCAGCAGTCAGGGGTTTCGGTATGGCTACACCTTC.

This chain connects TRBV15 to TRBJ1-4; 8 nucleotides line up with TRBD1. Germline values: CDR1 LNHNV, CDR2 YYDKDF (reference sequence). The trim removed 6 bases at V and 5 bases at J, leaving 5 bases unmatched. The CDR3 is 14 residues long. CDR3 coding DNA: TGTGCCACCAGTCCCAGACAGGGGAATGAAAAACTGTTTTTT. This encodes CATSPRQGNEKLFF.

Concerning this clonotype: A clone one base away is much larger, so this may be a read error. The chain combines TRBV12-3 or TRBV12-4 with TRBJ2-1; 7 nucleotides agree with TRBD2. The CDR3 loop spans 14 amino acids. The ends lost 4 bases at V and 7 bases at J; junction bases unmatched: 7. The CDR3 sequence is CASSSGRGDNEQFF. CDR3 nucleotides: TGTGCCAGCAGTTCTGGGAGGGGCGATAATGAGCAGTTCTTC.

This rearrangement joins TRBV7-2 to TRBJ2-7; D may correspond to TRBD1 or TRBD2 (5 bases each). The CDR3 extends over 15 amino acids. Germline assignment: CDR1 SGHTA and CDR2 FQGNSA. Trimming left V 1 base short and J 4 bases short, with 14 bases between. For the CDR3, the DNA is TGTGCCAGCAGCTTAGTTCCGGGACCGCAGTACGAGCAGTACTTC. It yields the protein CASSLVPGPQYEQYF.

This clonotype has at least ten counts. The CDR3 nucleotides read TGTGCCAGTAGTTTCGGAGGCCCTGAAGCTTTCTTT. Protein: CASSFGGPEAFF. This sequence joins TRBV19 and TRBJ1-1, with D hard to call. CDR1 and CDR2 from the germline V gene are LNHDA and SQIVND (reference sequence). CDR3 length: 12 amino acids. V was shortened by 5 bases and J by 6 bases, with 10 bases between the two germline ends.

The J gene is TRBJ2-1, the V gene TRBV20-1; D tentatively reads TRBD1 or TRBD2 (5 bases each). Germline V gene lookup returns CDR1 DFQATT and CDR2 SNEGSKA (reference sequence). V lost 5 bases to trimming and J lost 2 bases, with 10 bases between them. This CDR3 region has 13 residues. The DNA for the CDR3 is TGCAGTGCTCCGGGGCTAGCCTACAATGAGCAGTTCTTC. Protein: CSAPGLAYNEQFF.

This clonotype was seen once. The chain couples TRBV7-9 to TRBJ2-5, with 8 positions matching TRBD2. This CDR3 region has 13 residues. The V gene's germline CDR1 is SEHNR and CDR2 FQNEAQ (reference sequence). J gave up 4 bases and V 5 bases, and 3 bases lay outside the gene matches. The CDR3 DNA sequence: TGTGCCAGCAGCCCCGGGGGGGGAGAGACCCAGTACTTC. Translating gives CASSPGGGETQYF.

The genes are TRBV7-6 and TRBJ2-1; a possible D gene is TRBD2 (6 bases). Germline V gives CDR1 SGHVS, CDR2 FNYEAQ. The CDR3 spans 15 residues. V lost 5 bases and J lost 5, with 16 bases in between. DNA of the CDR3: TGTGCCAGCAGCAAACGGGAGTTGGGAAACAATGAGCAGTTCTTC. Residues: CASSKRELGNNEQFF.

This clonotype occurred once. The genes are TRBV3-1 and TRBJ1-1; no definite D call. The CDR3 runs 13 residues. The germline V gene has CDR1 LGHDT and CDR2 YNNKEL (reference sequence). With 1 base removed from V and 1 base from J, the gap between germline ends came to 4 bases. Here the CDR3 DNA reads TGTGCCAGCAGCCAAGCCCCGAACACTGAAGCTTTCTTT. Residues: CASSQAPNTEAFF.

This clonotype was counted between two and nine times. The chain joins TRBV11-1 to TRBJ2-1; tentatively, D is TRBD2 (5 bases). Germline V gene lookup returns CDR1 SGHAT and CDR2 FQDESV (reference sequence). Trimming left V 0 bases short and J 3 bases short, with 9 bases between. The CDR3 runs to 15 residues. CDR3: CASSLADRDYNEQFF. The CDR3 coding sequence is TGTGCCAGCAGCTTAGCCGACCGGGACTACAATGAGCAGTTCTTC.

The genes are TRBV7-2 and TRBJ2-2, with 7 bases fitting TRBD1. Germline V CDR1 and CDR2: SGHTA, FQGNSA. This CDR3 comprises 12 residues. J gave up 11 bases and V 5 bases, and 5 bases lay outside the gene matches. CDR3 amino acids: CASSTGTAELFF. In DNA form, the CDR3 reads TGTGCCAGCAGCACCGGGACAGCCGAGCTGTTTTTT.

This clonotype was detected a few times. V gene TRBV20-1 combines with J gene TRBJ2-2; 7 bases are a match to TRBD2. The CDR3 sequence is 15 residues long. V dropped 3 bases and J dropped 7; count of bases not matched to a gene: 11. Germline CDR1 is DFQATT and CDR2 is SNEGSKA (reference sequence). In nucleotides, the CDR3 is TGCAGTGCTAGCCGGACCCGCGGGGGAGACGGGGAGCTGTTTTTT. Protein sequence: CSASRTRGGDGELFF.

CDR3 residues: CASSLIRDTF. CDR3 DNA sequence: TGTGCCAGCAGCTTAATAAGGGACACCTTC. The gene calls are TRBV7-9 and TRBJ1-2; D remains unclear. The CDR3 has 10 residues. CDR1 is SEHNR and CDR2 is FQNEAQ in the germline V gene (reference sequence). V shed 2 bases and J shed 12 bases, with 7 bases lying between them.

This rearrangement joins TRBV2 to TRBJ2-7; D not resolved. The V gene's germline CDR1 is SNHLY and CDR2 FYNNEI. Between the trimmed V and J ends, which lost 6 bases and 2 bases, there was a span of 11 bases. The CDR3 is 13 amino acids. The CDR3 coding sequence is TGTGCCAGCAGGACGGTCGGCACCTACGAGCAGTACTTC. This gives the protein CASRTVGTYEQYF.

The V gene is TRBV19, the J gene TRBJ1-2; TRBD1 matches 7 bases. V shed 10 bases, J shed 8 bases, and the junction held 22 bases outside the gene matches. The germline gives CDR1 LNHDA, CDR2 SQIVND (reference sequence). The CDR3 length is 16 residues. CDR3 region: CATRDSLSPITPGYTF. The CDR3, as DNA: TGTGCCACTAGGGACAGTTTATCTCCTATTACGCCCGGCTACACCTTC.

The V call is TRBV6-5, the J call TRBJ1-4; perhaps TRBD1 as D (6 bases). The ends were cut back, 6 bases at V and 8 bases at J, with 13 bases in the middle. Germline loops: CDR1 MNHEY, CDR2 SVGAGI. The CDR3 is made up of 13 amino acids. The CDR3 region is CASRRGGVEKLFF. CDR3 bases: TGTGCCAGCAGGAGGGGGGGAGTCGAAAAACTGTTTTTT.

The rearrangement uses TRBV18 and TRBJ2-1; 12 bases match TRBD2. Germline V gene data show CDR1 as KGHSH and CDR2 as LQKENI. The V segment lost 2 bases and the J segment 5 bases; nucleotides outside the gene matches: 4. This CDR3 has 16 amino acids. The CDR3: CASSPWTSGINNEQFF. CDR3 bases: TGTGCCAGCTCACCATGGACTAGCGGGATTAACAATGAGCAGTTCTTC.

The chain uses TRBV2 and TRBJ1-2; 7 bases are shared with TRBD1. This CDR3 is 15 amino acids long. The J segment lost 3 bases and the V segment lost 4 bases, leaving 8 bases of the junction unmatched. Looked up from germline, CDR1 is SNHLY and CDR2 is FYNNEI. The CDR3 protein is CASSGGDRVYYGYTF. CDR3 bases: TGTGCCAGCAGTGGGGGAGACAGGGTTTACTATGGCTACACCTTC.